This T cell receptor (beta chain) is from a study of control samples from healthy donors and cancer patients. Generated by immunoSEQ multiplex PCR, the TCRdb table keeps only in-frame clones and is missing some. Of some 150,000 clones listed, 94% are singletons. Trimming shortened V by 7 bases and J by 3 bases, and 9 bases separated the two germline ends. Germline V CDR1 and CDR2: SNHLY, FYNNEI. The CDR3 extends over 12 amino acids. This chain uses TRBV2 with TRBJ2-5; no definite D call. This clonotype was sampled from a man in his forties in good health. The material sequenced was blood. CDR3 amino acids: CASIQSKETQYF. The CDR3 coding sequence is TGTGCCAGCATACAGAGCAAAGAGACCCAGTACTTC.